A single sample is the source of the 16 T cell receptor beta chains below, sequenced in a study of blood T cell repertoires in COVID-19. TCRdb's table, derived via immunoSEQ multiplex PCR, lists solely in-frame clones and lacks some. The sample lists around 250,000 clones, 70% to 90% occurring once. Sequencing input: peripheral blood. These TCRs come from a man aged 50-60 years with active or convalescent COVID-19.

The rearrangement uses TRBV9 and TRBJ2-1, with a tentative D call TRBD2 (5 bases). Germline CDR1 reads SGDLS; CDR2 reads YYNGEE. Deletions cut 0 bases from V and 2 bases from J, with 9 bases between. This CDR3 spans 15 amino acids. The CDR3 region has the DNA TGTGCCAGCAGCGTAGGTACTAGGACCTACAATGAGCAGTTCTTC. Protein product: CASSVGTRTYNEQFF. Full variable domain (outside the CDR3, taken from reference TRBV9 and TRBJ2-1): DSGVTQTPKHLITATGQRVTLRCSPRSGDLSVYWYQQSLDQGLQFLIQYYNGEERAKGNILERFSAQQFPDLHSELNLSSLELGDSALYFCASSVGTRTYNEQFFGPGTRLTVL.

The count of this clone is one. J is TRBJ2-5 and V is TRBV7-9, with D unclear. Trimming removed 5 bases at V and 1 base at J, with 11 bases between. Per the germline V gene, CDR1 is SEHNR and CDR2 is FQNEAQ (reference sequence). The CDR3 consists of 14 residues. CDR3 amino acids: CASSLSQSQETQYF. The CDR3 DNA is TGTGCCAGCAGCCTCTCGCAGTCCCAAGAGACCCAGTACTTC.

The CDR3 bases are TGTGCCAGCAGTTTACCTGCGAATGAGCAGTTCTTC. Its protein is CASSLPANEQFF. The J gene is TRBJ2-1, the V gene TRBV28; D is unclear. This CDR3 comprises 12 residues. The germline CDR1 and CDR2 sequences are MDHEN and SYDVKM. Trimming stripped 2 bases from V and 7 bases from J, with 6 bases between.

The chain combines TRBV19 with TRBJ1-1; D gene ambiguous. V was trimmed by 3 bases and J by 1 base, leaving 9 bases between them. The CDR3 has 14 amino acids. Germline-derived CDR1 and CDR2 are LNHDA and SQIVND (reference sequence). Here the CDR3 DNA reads TGTGCCAGTAGTATTTCGACACAGAACACTGAAGCTTTCTTT. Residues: CASSISTQNTEAFF.

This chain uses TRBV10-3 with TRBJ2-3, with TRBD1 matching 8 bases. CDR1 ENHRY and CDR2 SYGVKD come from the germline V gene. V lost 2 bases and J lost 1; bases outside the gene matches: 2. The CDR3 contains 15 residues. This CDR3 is CAISEPGQGTDTQYF. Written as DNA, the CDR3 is TGTGCCATCAGTGAGCCGGGACAGGGCACAGATACGCAGTATTTT.

CDR3 DNA sequence: TGTGCCAGTAGTCCGACAGTTTACTATGGCTACACCTTC. This translates into CASSPTVYYGYTF. The chain carries TRBV19 and TRBJ1-2, with D perhaps TRBD1 (5 bases). Germline CDR1 LNHDA, CDR2 SQIVND (reference sequence). V lost 5 bases and J 3 bases, leaving 10 bases between the germline ends. This CDR3 contains 13 residues.

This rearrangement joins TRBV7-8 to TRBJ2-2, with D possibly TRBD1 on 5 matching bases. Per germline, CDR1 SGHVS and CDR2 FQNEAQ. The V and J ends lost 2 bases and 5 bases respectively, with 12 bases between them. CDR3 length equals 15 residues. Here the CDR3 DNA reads TGTGCCAGCAGCTTATCCAGGGTAATAACCGGGGAGCTGTTTTTT. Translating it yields CASSLSRVITGELFF.

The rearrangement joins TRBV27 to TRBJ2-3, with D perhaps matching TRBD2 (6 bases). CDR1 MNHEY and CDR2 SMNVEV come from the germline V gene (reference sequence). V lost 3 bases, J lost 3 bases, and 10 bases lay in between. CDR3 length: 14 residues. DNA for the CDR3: TGTGCCAGCAGTTTTGGGAGCGGGACAGATACGCAGTATTTT. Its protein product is CASSFGSGTDTQYF.

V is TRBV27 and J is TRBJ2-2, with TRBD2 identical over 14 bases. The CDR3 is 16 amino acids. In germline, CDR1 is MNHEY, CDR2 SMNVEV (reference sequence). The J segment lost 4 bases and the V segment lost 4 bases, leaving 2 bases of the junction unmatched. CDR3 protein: CASSYGTSGSTGELFF. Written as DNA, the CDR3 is TGTGCCAGCAGTTACGGGACTAGCGGGAGCACCGGGGAGCTGTTTTTT.

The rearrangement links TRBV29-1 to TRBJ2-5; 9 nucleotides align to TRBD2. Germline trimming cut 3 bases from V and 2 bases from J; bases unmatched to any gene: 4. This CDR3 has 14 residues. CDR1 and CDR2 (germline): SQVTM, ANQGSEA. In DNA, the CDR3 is TGCAGCGTTGAGTTAGCGGGAGAACAAGAGACCCAGTACTTC. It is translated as CSVELAGEQETQYF.

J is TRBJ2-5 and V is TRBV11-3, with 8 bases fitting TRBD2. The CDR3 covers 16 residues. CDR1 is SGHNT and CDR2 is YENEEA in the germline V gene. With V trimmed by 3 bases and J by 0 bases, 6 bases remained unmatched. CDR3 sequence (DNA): TGTGCCAGCAGCTTCCCGGCGGGGGGTTACCAAGAGACCCAGTACTTC. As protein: CASSFPAGGYQETQYF.

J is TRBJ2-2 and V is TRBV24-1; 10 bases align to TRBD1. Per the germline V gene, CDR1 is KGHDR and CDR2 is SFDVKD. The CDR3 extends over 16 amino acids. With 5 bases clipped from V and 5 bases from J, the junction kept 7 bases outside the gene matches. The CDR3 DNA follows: TGTGCCACCAGTGGGACAGGACAGGGGGATACCGGGGAGCTGTTTTTT. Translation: CATSGTGQGDTGELFF.

The CDR3 protein is CASSLTLADEQYF. The CDR3 DNA is TGTGCCAGCAGCTTAACGCTAGCGGACGAGCAGTACTTC. The rearrangement links TRBV7-3 to TRBJ2-7; 7 nucleotides match TRBD2. V dropped 0 bases and J dropped 5; count of bases not matched to a gene: 1. This CDR3 region has 13 residues. Germline V lookup: CDR1 SGHTA, CDR2 FQGTGA. The full variable domain, in which reference TRBV7-3 and TRBJ2-7 provide the parts outside the CDR3, is GAGVSQTPSNKVTEKGKYVELRCDPISGHTALYWYRQSLGQGPEFLIYFQGTGAADDSGLPNDRFFAVRPEGSVSTLKIQRTERGDSAVYLCASSLTLADEQYFGPGTRLTVT.

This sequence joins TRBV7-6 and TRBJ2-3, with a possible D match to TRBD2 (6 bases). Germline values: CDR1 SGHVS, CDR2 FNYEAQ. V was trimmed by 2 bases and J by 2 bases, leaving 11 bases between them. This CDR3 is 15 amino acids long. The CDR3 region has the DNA TGTGCCAGCAGCTTAAGAACTAGCTTCACAGATACGCAGTATTTT. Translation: CASSLRTSFTDTQYF.

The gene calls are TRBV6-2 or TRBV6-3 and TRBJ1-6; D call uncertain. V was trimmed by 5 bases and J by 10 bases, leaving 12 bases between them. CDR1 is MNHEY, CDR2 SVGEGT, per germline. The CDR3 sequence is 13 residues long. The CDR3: CASSTVLNSPLHF. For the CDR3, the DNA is TGTGCCAGCAGTACAGTTCTCAACTCACCCCTCCACTTT.

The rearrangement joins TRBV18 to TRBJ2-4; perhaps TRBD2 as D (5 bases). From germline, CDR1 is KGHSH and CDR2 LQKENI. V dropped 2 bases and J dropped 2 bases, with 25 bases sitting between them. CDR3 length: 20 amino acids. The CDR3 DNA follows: TGTGCCAGCTCACCAGTGAGGGTTGATGGGGAAGGTGGGACCAAAAACATTCAGTACTTC. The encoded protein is CASSPVRVDGEGGTKNIQYF.